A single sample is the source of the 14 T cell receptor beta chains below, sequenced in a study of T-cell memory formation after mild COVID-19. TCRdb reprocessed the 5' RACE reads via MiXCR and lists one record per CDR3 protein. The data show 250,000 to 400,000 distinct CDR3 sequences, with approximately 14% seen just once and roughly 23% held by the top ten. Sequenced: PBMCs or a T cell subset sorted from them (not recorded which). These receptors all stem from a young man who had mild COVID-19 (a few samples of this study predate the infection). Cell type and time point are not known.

CDR3 in amino acids: CASTPTGSSYEQYF. Written as DNA, the CDR3 is TGTGCCAGTACCCCGACAGGGAGTTCCTACGAGCAGTACTTC. The chain has TRBV19 and TRBJ2-7, with TRBD1 matching 7 bases. V dropped 7 bases and J dropped 1; count of bases not matched to a gene: 7. The CDR3 loop spans 14 amino acids. Germline values: CDR1 LNHDA, CDR2 SQIVND (reference sequence).

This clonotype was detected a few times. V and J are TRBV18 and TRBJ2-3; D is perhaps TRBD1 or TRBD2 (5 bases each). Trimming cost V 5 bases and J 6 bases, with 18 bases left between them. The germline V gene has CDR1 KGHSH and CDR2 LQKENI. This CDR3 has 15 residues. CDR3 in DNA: TGTGCCAGCTCAAATGGAGGCAGGGCGGTGGATACGCAGTATTTT. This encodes CASSNGGRAVDTQYF.

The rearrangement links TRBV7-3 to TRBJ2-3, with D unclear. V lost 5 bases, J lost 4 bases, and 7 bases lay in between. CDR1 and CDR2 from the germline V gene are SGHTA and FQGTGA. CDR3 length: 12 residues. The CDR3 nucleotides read TGTGCCAGCAGCGGCAACCCAGATACGCAGTATTTT. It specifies CASSGNPDTQYF.

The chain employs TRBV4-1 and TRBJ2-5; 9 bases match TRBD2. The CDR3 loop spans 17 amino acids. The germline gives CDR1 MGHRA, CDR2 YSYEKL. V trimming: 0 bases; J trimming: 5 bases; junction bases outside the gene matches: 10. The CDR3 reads CASSQELGLAVQETQYF. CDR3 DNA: TGCGCCAGCAGCCAAGAGTTGGGACTAGCCGTTCAGGAGACCCAGTACTTC.

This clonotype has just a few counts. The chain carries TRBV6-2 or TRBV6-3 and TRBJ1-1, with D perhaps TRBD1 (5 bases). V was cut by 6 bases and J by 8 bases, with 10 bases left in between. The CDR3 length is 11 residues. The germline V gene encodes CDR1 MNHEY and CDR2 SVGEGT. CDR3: CASRWDEEAFF. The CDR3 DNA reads TGTGCCAGCAGGTGGGACGAGGAAGCTTTCTTT.

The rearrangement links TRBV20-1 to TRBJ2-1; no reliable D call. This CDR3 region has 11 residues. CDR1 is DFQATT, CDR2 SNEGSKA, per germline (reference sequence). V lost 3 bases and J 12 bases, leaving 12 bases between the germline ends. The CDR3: CSARSDGWQFF. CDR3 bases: TGCAGTGCTAGGTCCGACGGGTGGCAGTTCTTC.

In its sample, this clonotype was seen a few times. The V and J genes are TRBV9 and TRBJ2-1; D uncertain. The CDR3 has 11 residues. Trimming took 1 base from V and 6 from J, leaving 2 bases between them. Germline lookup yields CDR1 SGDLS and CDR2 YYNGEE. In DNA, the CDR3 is TGTGCCAGCAGCGTATCCAATGAGCAGTTCTTC. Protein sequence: CASSVSNEQFF.

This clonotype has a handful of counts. CDR3 region: CASSSFGRASSGANVLTF. CDR3 sequence (DNA): TGTGCCAGCAGCTCCTTTGGCAGGGCTAGCTCTGGGGCCAACGTCCTGACTTTC. The gene calls are TRBV7-9 and TRBJ2-6; D perhaps matches TRBD1 (5 bases). The V end lost 4 bases, the J end lost 0 bases, and 16 bases lay between the germline ends. This CDR3 region has 18 residues. Per germline, CDR1 SEHNR and CDR2 FQNEAQ (reference sequence).

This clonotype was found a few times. This CDR3 reads CASSYSGQGGPETQYF. As DNA, the CDR3 is TGTGCCAGCAGTTACTCAGGACAGGGAGGTCCAGAGACCCAGTACTTC. This chain uses TRBV6-5 with TRBJ2-5, with 8 bases fitting TRBD1. This CDR3 spans 16 amino acids. Germline V lookup: CDR1 MNHEY, CDR2 SVGAGI. Germline trimming cut 0 bases from V and 4 bases from J; bases unmatched to any gene: 7.

CDR3 loop: CASSPLRTGDAGSPLHF. The DNA for the CDR3 is TGCGCCAGCAGCCCACTGAGGACAGGGGACGCGGGATCACCCCTCCACTTT. The chain employs TRBV5-1 and TRBJ1-6; 9 nucleotides match TRBD1. The germline gives CDR1 SGHRS, CDR2 YFSETQ. This CDR3 region has 17 residues. Trimming removed 4 bases from V and 10 bases from J; junction bases left unmatched: 15.

The CDR3 DNA reads TGTGCCAGCAGTTTCGACAGGGGAGCCGAAAAACTGTTTTTT. Translation: CASSFDRGAEKLFF. V and J are TRBV27 and TRBJ1-4; 8 nucleotides align to TRBD1. CDR1 MNHEY and CDR2 SMNVEV come from the germline V gene (reference sequence). The ends lost 3 bases at V and 8 bases at J; junction bases unmatched: 5. This CDR3 has 14 amino acids.

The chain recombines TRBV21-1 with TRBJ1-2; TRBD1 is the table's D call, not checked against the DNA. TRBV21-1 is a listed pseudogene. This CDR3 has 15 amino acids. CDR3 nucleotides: TGTGCCAGCAGCAAAGAAGGCGCAGGGTCGCCTGGCTACACCTTC. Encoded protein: CASSKEGAGSPGYTF.

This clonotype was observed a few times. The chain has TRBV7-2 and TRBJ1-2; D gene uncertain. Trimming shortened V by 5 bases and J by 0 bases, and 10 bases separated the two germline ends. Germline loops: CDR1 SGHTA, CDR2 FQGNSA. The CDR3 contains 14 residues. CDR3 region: CASSPDPANYGYTF. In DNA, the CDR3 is TGTGCCAGCAGCCCGGACCCTGCTAACTATGGCTACACCTTC.

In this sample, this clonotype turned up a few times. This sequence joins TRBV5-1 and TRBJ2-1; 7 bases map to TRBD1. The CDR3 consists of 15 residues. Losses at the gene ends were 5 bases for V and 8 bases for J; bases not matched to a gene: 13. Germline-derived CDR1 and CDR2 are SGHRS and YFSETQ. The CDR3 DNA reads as TGCGCCAGCAGGTCCGGGACAGTAAGTTCGTATGAGCAGTTCTTC. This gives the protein CASRSGTVSSYEQFF.